These 27 T cell receptor beta chains came from one sample sequenced in a study of blood T cell repertoires in COVID-19 (dated by TCRdb to about 2020). The library relied on the immunoSEQ multiplex PCR assay. What TCRdb holds here is the immuneACCESS table cut down to in-frame rearrangements. Part of the clones is not present; checked against another copy, under half of the missing clones reflect an unresolved V gene, and the others are unexplained. The sample table shows fewer than 250,000 clones, and 75% to 85% are seen once. Approximately 8.6% of the sample is in the top ten clones. Sequenced material: PBMCs or T cells enriched from blood (not recorded which). Source of these receptors: a woman in her forties or fifties with acute COVID-19.

This clone was counted between two and nine times. The rearrangement joins TRBV10-3 to TRBJ1-2; D not resolved. CDR3 length: 13 amino acids. Germline lookup yields CDR1 ENHRY and CDR2 SYGVKD. V dropped 6 bases and J dropped 2 bases, with 10 bases sitting between them. The CDR3 protein is CAISTSENYGYTF. DNA for the CDR3: TGTGCCATCAGCACGAGTGAAAACTATGGCTACACCTTC.

The rearrangement links TRBV23-1 to TRBJ2-5, with D possibly TRBD2 on 5 matching bases. TRBV23-1 carries the ORF label, with uncertain function. CDR3 length: 15 residues. V was trimmed by 1 base and J by 6 bases, leaving 15 bases between them. The CDR3 coding sequence is TGCGCCAGCAGTCAATGGAAGGGCAGAGGGAAGACCCAGTACTTC. Its translation: CASSQWKGRGKTQYF.

This clone was counted between two and nine times. This sequence joins TRBV2 and TRBJ1-5; 7 bases fit TRBD1. J lost 4 bases, V lost 7 bases, and 7 bases had no gene match. The germline CDR1 and CDR2 sequences are SNHLY and FYNNEI. The CDR3 length is 14 residues. This CDR3 is CASTGTEVNQPQHF. The CDR3 DNA reads as TGTGCCAGCACCGGGACAGAGGTTAATCAGCCCCAGCATTTT.

This chain uses TRBV9 with TRBJ1-5, with D hard to call. The germline CDR1 and CDR2 sequences are SGDLS and YYNGEE. The CDR3 is 13 residues long. Trimming took 4 bases from V and 4 from J, leaving 9 bases between them. DNA for the CDR3: TGTGCCAGCAGCTCGGTATCAAATCAGCCCCAGCATTTT. This encodes CASSSVSNQPQHF.

This sequence joins TRBV4-1 and TRBJ1-6; D perhaps matches TRBD1 (5 bases). The CDR3 has 17 residues. Trimming pared 0 bases from V and 5 bases from J, leaving 14 bases between. CDR1 is MGHRA and CDR2 is YSYEKL in the germline V gene. The CDR3 region has the DNA TGCGCCAGCAGCCAAGATCCGGGGCGGGGAAATAATTCACCCCTCCACTTT. Translated, it gives CASSQDPGRGNNSPLHF.

The gene calls are TRBV14 and TRBJ2-5, with 7 nucleotides matching TRBD1. The CDR3 is 14 residues long. Trimming at V came to 1 base and at J to 7 bases, leaving 6 bases not matched to a gene. The V gene's germline CDR1 is SGHDN and CDR2 FVKESK. CDR3: CASSQGGTAGTQYF. In DNA form, the CDR3 reads TGTGCCAGCAGCCAAGGAGGGACAGCCGGGACCCAGTACTTC.

V and J are TRBV27 and TRBJ1-4, with 11 bases identical to TRBD1. The V segment lost 10 bases and the J segment 4 bases; nucleotides outside the gene matches: 11. Germline lookup yields CDR1 MNHEY and CDR2 SMNVEV (reference sequence). The CDR3 is 16 amino acids. The CDR3 DNA sequence: TGTGCCACCCGTCCGGGACAGGGGGGCCGTAATGAAAAACTGTTTTTT. Protein product: CATRPGQGGRNEKLFF.

This clone was picked up one time. CDR3 region: CASSLEGRAEPNQPQHF. In DNA form, the CDR3 reads TGTGCCAGCAGCTTAGAGGGCAGGGCCGAACCCAATCAGCCCCAGCATTTT. The gene calls are TRBV7-2 and TRBJ1-5; possible D gene TRBD1, 5 bases. The CDR3 runs 17 residues. The germline CDR1 and CDR2 sequences are SGHTA and FQGNSA. Deletions cut 1 base from V and 3 bases from J, with 16 bases between.

V gene TRBV13 combines with J gene TRBJ1-2; 8 nucleotides align to TRBD1. V trimming: 3 bases; J trimming: 6 bases; junction bases outside the gene matches: 3. The CDR3 spans 13 residues. The V gene's germline CDR1 is PRHDT and CDR2 FYEKMQ (reference sequence). DNA for the CDR3: TGTGCCAGCAGCTTGGGGACAGGCAATGGCTACACCTTC. Protein sequence: CASSLGTGNGYTF.

V is TRBV7-9 and J is TRBJ1-2; D uncertain. V lost 4 bases and J 8 bases, leaving 20 bases between the germline ends. CDR1 and CDR2 from the germline V gene are SEHNR and FQNEAQ (reference sequence). The CDR3 consists of 15 residues. The CDR3 nucleotides read TGTGCCAGCAGCTCTCTCGCACCGGGCGGCGGGGGCTACACCTTC. Translated, it gives CASSSLAPGGGGYTF.

The rearrangement joins TRBV7-2 to TRBJ2-2; D gene ambiguous. This CDR3 contains 13 residues. In germline, CDR1 is SGHTA, CDR2 FQGNSA. V lost 3 bases and J lost 0, with 2 bases in between. DNA of the CDR3: TGTGCCAGCAGCTTCTCGAACACCGGGGAGCTGTTTTTT. It yields the protein CASSFSNTGELFF.

The chain combines TRBV30 with TRBJ1-1; no definite D call. The CDR3 has 11 amino acids. Between the trimmed V and J ends, which lost 4 bases and 8 bases, there was a span of 11 bases. The germline gives CDR1 GTSNPN, CDR2 SVGIG (reference sequence). In DNA, the CDR3 is TGTGCCTGGACAGAAACAGCCGAAGCTTTCTTT. This sequence encodes CAWTETAEAFF.

This CDR3 reads CASSNGQGAGTEAFF. As DNA, the CDR3 is TGTGCCAGCAGCAACGGACAGGGGGCCGGAACTGAAGCTTTCTTT. The chain links TRBV3-1 (or the pseudogene TRBV3-2) to TRBJ1-1; 11 nucleotides align to TRBD1. Trimming removed 5 bases from V and 5 bases from J; junction bases left unmatched: 7. CDR3 length: 15 amino acids. Germline-derived CDR1 and CDR2 are LGHDT and YNNKEL (reference sequence).

The chain combines TRBV5-6 with TRBJ1-1; D remains ambiguous. CDR1 and CDR2 (germline): SGHDT, YYEEEE. V was clipped by 2 bases and J by 10 bases, with 12 bases between them. There are 12 residues in the CDR3. The DNA of the CDR3 is TGTGCCAGCAGCTTCGCGGCTAATCCAGCTTTCTTT. Protein product: CASSFAANPAFF.

This clone was observed once. The V gene is TRBV7-9, the J gene TRBJ1-1; 8 bases line up with TRBD1. This CDR3 has 15 amino acids. Germline V gene lookup returns CDR1 SEHNR and CDR2 FQNEAQ (reference sequence). V shed 5 bases and J 7 bases; nucleotides not matched to a gene: 12. DNA for the CDR3: TGTGCCAGCAGCCCGAACAGGGGGGGGGCTTTTGAAGCTTTCTTT. Protein sequence: CASSPNRGGAFEAFF. Using reference TRBV7-9 and TRBJ1-1 for the parts outside the CDR3, the full variable domain is DTGVSQNPRHKITKRGQNVTFRCDPISEHNRLYWYRQTLGQGPEFLTYFQNEAQLEKSRLLSDRFSAERPKGSFSTLEIQRTEQGDSAMYLCASSPNRGGAFEAFFGQGTRLTVV.

The V call is TRBV9, the J call TRBJ2-5; 7 bases are a match to TRBD2. This CDR3 contains 14 residues. V shed 4 bases, J shed 7 bases, and the junction held 10 bases outside the gene matches. From germline, CDR1 is SGDLS and CDR2 YYNGEE. CDR3 sequence: CASSSREAQGTQYF. The CDR3 coding sequence is TGTGCCAGCAGCTCCCGGGAGGCCCAGGGGACCCAGTACTTC.

The gene calls are TRBV19 and TRBJ2-1; 8 nucleotides agree with TRBD1. The CDR3 loop spans 16 amino acids. V lost 5 bases, J lost 3 bases, and 9 bases stayed unmatched. Germline values: CDR1 LNHDA, CDR2 SQIVND (reference sequence). Here the CDR3 DNA reads TGTGCCAGTAGTTCCTCAACCGGGACAGGCTACAATGAGCAGTTCTTC. As protein: CASSSSTGTGYNEQFF.

The chain links TRBV6-5 to TRBJ1-1; D ambiguous. The germline V and J ends were trimmed by 5 bases and 6 bases, with 10 bases remaining between them. This CDR3 is built from 12 residues. CDR1 is MNHEY, CDR2 SVGAGI, per germline. The CDR3 region is CASSRTRAEAFF. The CDR3 nucleotides are TGTGCCAGCAGTCGGACTCGGGCTGAAGCTTTCTTT.

The chain is built from TRBV7-2 and TRBJ2-2; 7 positions agree with TRBD1. The ends lost 0 bases at V and 7 bases at J; junction bases unmatched: 8. The CDR3 has 16 residues. Germline assignment: CDR1 SGHTA and CDR2 FQGNSA. This chain's CDR3 is CASSLATTGAGGELFF. The CDR3 nucleotides are TGTGCCAGCAGCTTAGCAACAACAGGGGCTGGCGGGGAGCTGTTTTTT.

The rearrangement uses TRBV19 and TRBJ1-2; D gene unclear. The V end lost 3 bases, the J end lost 4 bases, and 9 bases lay between the germline ends. The length of the CDR3 is 13 residues. Germline-derived CDR1 and CDR2 are LNHDA and SQIVND (reference sequence). CDR3 sequence: CASSIGQAYGYTF. CDR3 coding DNA: TGTGCCAGTAGTATCGGTCAGGCCTATGGCTACACCTTC.

The chain carries TRBV7-8 and TRBJ2-5; tentative D call: TRBD1 (5 bases). V lost 4 bases and J 1 base, leaving 13 bases between the germline ends. This CDR3 region has 15 residues. Germline CDR1 SGHVS, CDR2 FQNEAQ. CDR3 DNA sequence: TGTGCCAGCAGCTCTTACCTACAGGTCCAAGAGACCCAGTACTTC. This gives the protein CASSSYLQVQETQYF.

V is TRBV30 and J is TRBJ1-1, with unresolved D. CDR1 is GTSNPN, CDR2 SVGIG, per germline (reference sequence). The CDR3 covers 14 residues. V gave up 0 bases and J gave up 0 bases, with 8 bases separating them. CDR3 in DNA: TGTGCCTGGAGTGTATGGGAGGTGAACACTGAAGCTTTCTTT. Amino acid sequence: CAWSVWEVNTEAFF.

This chain links TRBV12-3 or TRBV12-4 with TRBJ1-3; no reliable D call. CDR3 length equals 13 residues. Trimming shortened V by 6 bases and J by 4 bases, and 10 bases separated the two germline ends. CDR3 DNA: TGTGCCAGCAGCTACAGTCCGGGAAACACCATATATTTT. It codes for CASSYSPGNTIYF.

The DNA for the CDR3 is TGTGCCTGGACCCGGTCCTACGAGCAGTACTTC. Its protein is CAWTRSYEQYF. The genes are TRBV30 and TRBJ2-7; D is uncertain. Trimming pared 4 bases from V and 1 base from J, leaving 5 bases between. This CDR3 is 11 amino acids long. The V gene's germline CDR1 is GTSNPN and CDR2 SVGIG (reference sequence).

This sequence joins TRBV11-2 and TRBJ2-1; possibly TRBD2 for D (5 bases). From germline, CDR1 is SGHAT and CDR2 FQNNGV. The CDR3 totals 11 residues. Trimming removed 3 bases from V and 9 bases from J, with 6 bases in between. This CDR3 is CASSFGSEQFF. In DNA form, the CDR3 reads TGTGCCAGCAGCTTTGGGAGTGAGCAGTTCTTC.

The chain uses TRBV19 and TRBJ2-7; perhaps TRBD2 as D (6 bases). The germline V and J ends were trimmed by 5 bases and 3 bases, with 14 bases remaining between them. The CDR3 sequence is 14 residues long. The germline CDR1 and CDR2 sequences are LNHDA and SQIVND (reference sequence). Here the CDR3 DNA reads TGTGCCAGTAGTCCCCTCGGAGGGATCTACGAGCAGTACTTC. Translated: CASSPLGGIYEQYF.

The gene calls are TRBV27 and TRBJ1-1; D uncertain. CDR3 length: 15 amino acids. Germline V gene lookup returns CDR1 MNHEY and CDR2 SMNVEV (reference sequence). V lost 0 bases, J lost 4 bases, and 12 bases lay in between. The chain's CDR3 is CASSLSRVGGTEAFF. Written as DNA, the CDR3 is TGTGCCAGCAGTTTATCGAGGGTAGGCGGCACTGAAGCTTTCTTT.